The 25 T cell receptor beta chains reported below all come from one sample, sequenced in a study of blood T cell repertoires in COVID-19. Clones were sequenced by immunoSEQ multiplex PCR, and TCRdb holds only the in-frame ones, with some missing. Of about 300,000 clones in the sample, roughly 82% were seen once. Specimen: peripheral blood. These receptors were obtained from a woman between 50 and 59 years old with acute or convalescent COVID-19.

The chain combines TRBV24-1 with TRBJ2-1; TRBD2 agrees at 14 bases. Looked up from germline, CDR1 is KGHDR and CDR2 is SFDVKD. The CDR3 consists of 18 residues. J lost 4 bases, V lost 4 bases, and 8 bases had no gene match. CDR3 nucleotide sequence: TGTGCCACCAGTGAACCCAGACTAGCGGGAGGGCTATACAATGAGCAGTTCTTC. Translated: CATSEPRLAGGLYNEQFF.

V is TRBV5-1 and J is TRBJ2-7, with TRBD2 matching 10 bases. The germline gives CDR1 SGHRS, CDR2 YFSETQ. This CDR3 is built from 14 residues. J gave up 6 bases and V 1 base, and 4 bases lay outside the gene matches. The CDR3 sequence: CASSLLAGGGEQYF. The CDR3 DNA reads TGCGCCAGCAGCTTGTTAGCGGGAGGCGGCGAGCAGTACTTC.

This clone was seen a few times. V gene TRBV20-1 combines with J gene TRBJ2-1; D remains unclear. The CDR3 has 11 amino acids. V lost 7 bases to trimming and J lost 5 bases, with 9 bases between them. From germline, CDR1 is DFQATT and CDR2 SNEGSKA (reference sequence). CDR3 residues: CSVGVNNEQFF. The CDR3 DNA follows: TGCAGTGTGGGCGTAAACAATGAGCAGTTCTTC.

This chain joins TRBV12-5 and TRBJ1-2; D is unclear. V shed 3 bases and J shed 4 bases, with 6 bases lying between them. Germline V CDR1 and CDR2: LGHNT, FRNRAP. This CDR3 spans 12 amino acids. The DNA of the CDR3 is TGTGCTAGTGGTTTTCCCGGCTATGGCTACACCTTC. It codes for CASGFPGYGYTF.

This clone was recorded a few times. The V gene is TRBV9, the J gene TRBJ1-6; D may be TRBD1 (6 bases). Per germline, CDR1 SGDLS and CDR2 YYNGEE. With 0 bases removed from V and 8 bases from J, the gap between germline ends came to 12 bases. The CDR3 consists of 15 residues. DNA of the CDR3: TGTGCCAGCAGCGTAGCTGGACAGTCGTATTCACCCCTCCACTTT. It specifies CASSVAGQSYSPLHF.

The chain combines TRBV5-6 with TRBJ1-4; D might be TRBD1 (5 bases). CDR3 size: 15 residues. The V end lost 0 bases, the J end lost 4 bases, and 10 bases lay between the germline ends. The germline CDR1 and CDR2 sequences are SGHDT and YYEEEE. DNA for the CDR3: TGTGCCAGCAGCTTGGCGGGGGAGGGTAATGAAAAACTGTTTTTT. The encoded protein is CASSLAGEGNEKLFF.

This clone came up a few times. The J gene is TRBJ2-3, the V gene TRBV7-3; 9 bases are a match to TRBD2. Germline CDR1 and CDR2: SGHTA and FQGTGA. V lost 5 bases to trimming and J lost 2 bases; unmatched junction nucleotides: 5. The CDR3 has 15 residues. The chain's CDR3 is CASSRIAGATDTQYF. CDR3 bases: TGTGCCAGCAGCCGAATAGCGGGGGCCACAGATACGCAGTATTTT.

The chain recombines TRBV7-3 with TRBJ2-5, with 7 nucleotides matching TRBD2. The CDR3 has 15 residues. V was clipped by 2 bases and J by 5 bases; unmatched bases: 8. Germline V gene lookup returns CDR1 SGHTA and CDR2 FQGTGA. CDR3 in amino acids: CASSLLAGAGETQYF. The CDR3, as DNA: TGTGCCAGCAGCTTATTGGCGGGAGCAGGCGAGACCCAGTACTTC.

The V call is TRBV7-9, the J call TRBJ2-1; D uncertain. Germline V gives CDR1 SEHNR, CDR2 FQNEAQ (reference sequence). The CDR3 extends over 13 amino acids. V lost 2 bases to trimming and J lost 7 bases, with 9 bases between them. The CDR3 DNA is TGTGCCAGCAGCTTAATTCGGAGAAATGAGCAGTTCTTC. Translated, it gives CASSLIRRNEQFF.

The chain couples TRBV10-3 to TRBJ1-2; 9 bases are shared with TRBD1. The CDR3 runs 18 residues. V was clipped by 0 bases and J by 0 bases; unmatched bases: 8. The germline CDR1 and CDR2 sequences are ENHRY and SYGVKD. For the CDR3, the DNA is TGTGCCATCAGTGAGTCGTGGGACAGGGTTAGAGCTAACTATGGCTACACCTTC. As protein: CAISESWDRVRANYGYTF.

The chain uses TRBV3-1 (or the pseudogene TRBV3-2) and TRBJ2-7; TRBD2 might be the D (6 bases). Trimming took 1 base from V and 0 from J, leaving 10 bases between them. Germline V CDR1 and CDR2: LGHDT, YNNKEL (reference sequence). There are 15 residues in the CDR3. CDR3 protein: CASSQGTGSSYEQYF. CDR3 bases: TGTGCCAGCAGCCAAGGGACCGGGAGCTCCTACGAGCAGTACTTC.

CDR3 coding DNA: TGTGCCAGCAGCGTAGGCGGGGAATCCTACGAGCAGTACTTC. It encodes CASSVGGESYEQYF. This chain uses TRBV9 with TRBJ2-7; D is perhaps TRBD2 (6 bases). V was cut by 0 bases and J by 1 base, with 8 bases left in between. Looked up from germline, CDR1 is SGDLS and CDR2 is YYNGEE. The CDR3 has 14 residues.

The chain carries TRBV5-1 and TRBJ2-7; TRBD2 agrees at 8 bases. CDR3 length: 16 amino acids. J lost 1 base, V lost 4 bases, and 10 bases had no gene match. The germline gives CDR1 SGHRS, CDR2 YFSETQ. CDR3 DNA: TGCGCCAGCAGCCCCTACTGGACTAGCAGTTCCTACGAGCAGTACTTC. Translating gives CASSPYWTSSSYEQYF.

This chain links TRBV20-1 with TRBJ1-2, with D maybe TRBD1 (5 bases). Germline V gene lookup returns CDR1 DFQATT and CDR2 SNEGSKA (reference sequence). Trimming shortened V by 3 bases and J by 7 bases, and 15 bases separated the two germline ends. The CDR3 length is 13 residues. DNA for the CDR3: TGCAGTGCTAGTCCCAGGGAACTCTTTGGCTACACCTTC. Its protein is CSASPRELFGYTF.

This clone occurred a few times. The genes are TRBV4-2 and TRBJ1-1; tentative D call: TRBD1 (5 bases). The CDR3 contains 17 residues. V was cut by 4 bases and J by 3 bases, with 21 bases left in between. Germline CDR1 LGHNA, CDR2 YNFKEQ. CDR3 protein: CASSPSGEGRRDTEAFF. CDR3 DNA sequence: TGTGCCAGCAGCCCCTCGGGGGAGGGGAGACGGGACACTGAAGCTTTCTTT.

This clone was observed a few times. The chain uses TRBV28 and TRBJ1-5, with TRBD1 as a possible D gene (6 bases). The germline V gene encodes CDR1 MDHEN and CDR2 SYDVKM. V was trimmed by 6 bases and J by 2 bases, leaving 17 bases between them. This CDR3 has 16 residues. Here the CDR3 reads CASREVAGGGNQPQHF. CDR3 bases: TGTGCCAGCAGGGAGGTAGCTGGGGGCGGCAATCAGCCCCAGCATTTT.

The genes are TRBV24-1 and TRBJ2-3; 9 bases match TRBD2. This CDR3 comprises 16 residues. CDR1 and CDR2 (germline): KGHDR, SFDVKD. J was trimmed by 5 bases and V by 4 bases; bases with no gene match: 9. In DNA, the CDR3 is TGTGCCACCAGTGACTATTTAGCGGGAGTAAGAGATACGCAGTATTTT. The encoded protein is CATSDYLAGVRDTQYF.

This rearrangement joins TRBV28 to TRBJ1-1, with TRBD1 matching 10 bases. This CDR3 comprises 15 residues. V shed 6 bases, J shed 4 bases, and the junction held 8 bases outside the gene matches. Germline-derived CDR1 and CDR2 are MDHEN and SYDVKM. CDR3 loop: CASRDRGIIVTEAFF. CDR3 nucleotides: TGTGCCAGCAGGGACAGGGGGATTATTGTCACTGAAGCTTTCTTT. The full variable domain, its missing parts supplied by reference TRBV28 and TRBJ1-1, is DVKVTQSSRYLVKRTGEKVFLECVQDMDHENMFWYRQDPGLGLRLIYFSYDVKMKEKGDIPEGYSVSREKKERFSLILESASTNQTSMYLCASRDRGIIVTEAFFGQGTRLTVV.

The rearrangement links TRBV29-1 to TRBJ2-1, with TRBD2 matching 11 bases. In germline, CDR1 is SQVTM, CDR2 ANQGSEA. V was pared by 2 bases and J by 2 bases, with 2 bases of the junction left unmatched. This CDR3 has 15 residues. The CDR3 bases are TGCAGCGTTGAAACGGGACTAGCGGCCTACAATGAGCAGTTCTTC. This translates into CSVETGLAAYNEQFF.

The chain combines TRBV7-2 with TRBJ2-7, with TRBD2 as a possible D gene (6 bases). V was pared by 8 bases and J by 2 bases, with 13 bases between. Germline CDR1 is SGHTA and CDR2 is FQGNSA. CDR3 size: 13 residues. The CDR3 DNA reads TGTGCCAGCCAGACAGCGGGCACCTACGAGCAGTACTTC. It yields the protein CASQTAGTYEQYF. The full variable domain, in which reference TRBV7-2 and TRBJ2-7 provide the parts outside the CDR3, is GAGVSQSPSNKVTEKGKDVELRCDPISGHTALYWYRQSLGQGLEFLIYFQGNSAPDKSGLPSDRFSAERTGGSVSTLTIQRTQQEDSAVYLCASQTAGTYEQYFGPGTRLTVT.

With respect to this clone: At one end the junction does not follow the germline gene, possibly because of a read error. V and J are TRBV7-9 and TRBJ2-7, with D perhaps matching TRBD2 (5 bases). The germline CDR1 and CDR2 sequences are SEHNR and FQNEAQ (reference sequence). The CDR3 extends over 12 amino acids. CDR3 sequence: CASSLAAREQYF. CDR3 in DNA: TGTGCCAGCAGCCTAGCTGCGAGGGAGCAGTACTTC.

This chain links TRBV27 with TRBJ1-1; 8 bases line up with TRBD1. This CDR3 region has 14 residues. Trimming at V came to 5 bases and at J to 1 base, leaving 3 bases not matched to a gene. Germline loops: CDR1 MNHEY, CDR2 SMNVEV (reference sequence). The CDR3 reads CASSKTGANTEAFF. The CDR3 region has the DNA TGTGCCAGCAGTAAGACAGGGGCGAACACTGAAGCTTTCTTT.

This clone was counted only a few times. The V and J genes are TRBV6-5 and TRBJ1-1, with 9 positions matching TRBD1. The length of the CDR3 is 14 residues. Trimming took 7 bases from V and 9 from J; bases not matched to a gene: 12. The germline V gene has CDR1 MNHEY and CDR2 SVGAGI. In DNA, the CDR3 is TGTGCCAGCACTAAGACAGGGGGGGCCGGCCAAGCTTTCTTT. Amino acids: CASTKTGGAGQAFF.

The chain has TRBV7-2 and TRBJ1-4, with 7 nucleotides matching TRBD1. This CDR3 comprises 15 residues. The germline V gene encodes CDR1 SGHTA and CDR2 FQGNSA. V lost 1 base and J lost 6; bases outside the gene matches: 5. The CDR3 coding sequence is TGTGCCAGCAGCTTAGTAGTCAGGGGGTATGAAAAACTGTTTTTT. Its translation is CASSLVVRGYEKLFF.

The chain uses TRBV7-6 and TRBJ2-2; 7 positions match TRBD2. The germline CDR1 and CDR2 sequences are SGHVS and FNYEAQ. The junction had 15 bases not matched to a gene; V was cut back by 1 base and J by 4 bases. This CDR3 has 19 residues. This CDR3 reads CASSLEALWAGVRTGELFF. As DNA, the CDR3 is TGTGCCAGCAGCTTAGAAGCCCTTTGGGCGGGAGTTCGCACCGGGGAGCTGTTTTTT.